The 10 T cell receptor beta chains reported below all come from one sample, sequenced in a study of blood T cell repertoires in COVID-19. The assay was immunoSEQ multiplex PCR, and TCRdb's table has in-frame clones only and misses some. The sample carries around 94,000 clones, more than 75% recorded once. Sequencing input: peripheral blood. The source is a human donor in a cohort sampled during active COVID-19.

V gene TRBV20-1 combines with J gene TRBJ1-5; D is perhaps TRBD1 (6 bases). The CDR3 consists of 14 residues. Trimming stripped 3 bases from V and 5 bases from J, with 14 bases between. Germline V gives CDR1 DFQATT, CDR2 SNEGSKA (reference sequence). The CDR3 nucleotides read TGCAGTGCTAGTAATCCGGGGGGCGATCAGCCCCAGCATTTT. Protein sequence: CSASNPGGDQPQHF.

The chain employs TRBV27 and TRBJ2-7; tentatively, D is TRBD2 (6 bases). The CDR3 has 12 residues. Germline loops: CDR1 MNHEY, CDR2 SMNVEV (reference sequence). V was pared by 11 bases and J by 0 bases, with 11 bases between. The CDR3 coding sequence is TGTGCCTCTCGGGGGAACTCCTACGAGCAGTACTTC. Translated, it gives CASRGNSYEQYF.

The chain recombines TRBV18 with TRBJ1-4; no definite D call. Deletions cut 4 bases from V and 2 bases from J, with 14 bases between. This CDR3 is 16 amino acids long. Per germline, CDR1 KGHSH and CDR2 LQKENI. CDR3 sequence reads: CASSRQAAPTNEKLFF. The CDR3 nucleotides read TGTGCCAGCTCACGGCAGGCCGCCCCCACTAATGAAAAACTGTTTTTT.

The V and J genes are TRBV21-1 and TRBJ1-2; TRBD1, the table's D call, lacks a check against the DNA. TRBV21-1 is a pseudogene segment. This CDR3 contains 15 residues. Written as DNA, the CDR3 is TGTGCCAGCAGCCCACGGACAGGGAATAACTATGGCTACACCTTC. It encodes CASSPRTGNNYGYTF.

The CDR3 DNA follows: TGTGCCAGCAGCCTAACAGGGGACCACGCAACTAATGAAAAACTGTTTTTT. Translated: CASSLTGDHATNEKLFF. This chain joins TRBV28 and TRBJ1-4, with 7 nucleotides matching TRBD1. Trimming took 6 bases from V and 0 from J; bases not matched to a gene: 10. This CDR3 contains 17 residues. CDR1 MDHEN and CDR2 SYDVKM come from the germline V gene.

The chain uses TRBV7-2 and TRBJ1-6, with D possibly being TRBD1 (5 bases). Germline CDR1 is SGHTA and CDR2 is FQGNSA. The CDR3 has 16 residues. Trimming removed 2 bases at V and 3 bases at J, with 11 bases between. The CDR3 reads CASSLIRGNYNSPLHF. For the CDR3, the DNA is TGTGCCAGCAGCTTAATAAGGGGCAACTATAATTCACCCCTCCACTTT.

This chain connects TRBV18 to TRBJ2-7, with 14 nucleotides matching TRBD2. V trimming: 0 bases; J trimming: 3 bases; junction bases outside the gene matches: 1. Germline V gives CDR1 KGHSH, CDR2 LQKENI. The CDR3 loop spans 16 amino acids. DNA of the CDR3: TGTGCCAGCTCACCACCAGGACTAGCGGGGGGCTACGAGCAGTACTTC. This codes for CASSPPGLAGGYEQYF.

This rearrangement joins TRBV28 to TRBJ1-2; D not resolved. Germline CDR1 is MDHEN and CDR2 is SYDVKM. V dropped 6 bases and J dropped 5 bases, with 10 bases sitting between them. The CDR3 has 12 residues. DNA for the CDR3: TGTGCCAGCAGCTCCCTCGAGTATGGCTACACCTTC. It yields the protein CASSSLEYGYTF.

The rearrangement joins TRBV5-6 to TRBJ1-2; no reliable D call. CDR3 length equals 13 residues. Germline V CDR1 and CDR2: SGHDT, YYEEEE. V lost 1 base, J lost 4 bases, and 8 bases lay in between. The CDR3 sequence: CASSLPGTYGYTF. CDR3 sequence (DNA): TGTGCCAGCAGCTTGCCGGGTACCTATGGCTACACCTTC.

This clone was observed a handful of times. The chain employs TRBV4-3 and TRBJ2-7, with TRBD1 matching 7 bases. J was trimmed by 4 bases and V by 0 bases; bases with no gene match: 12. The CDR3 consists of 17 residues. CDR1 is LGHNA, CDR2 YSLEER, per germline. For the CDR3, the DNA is TGCGCCAGCAGCCAAGATAGAGTGACAGGGTACAGTTACGAGCAGTACTTC. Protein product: CASSQDRVTGYSYEQYF.